This T cell receptor (beta chain) was identified during a study of blood T cell repertoires in COVID-19. The repertoire was sequenced with immunoSEQ multiplex PCR; TCRdb's copy has only in-frame clones and lacks some. The sample has around 170,000 clones, around 84% seen once. Deletions cut 3 bases from V and 1 base from J, with 9 bases between. The CDR3 is 14 residues long. From germline, CDR1 is KGHSH and CDR2 LQKENI. J is TRBJ1-1 and V is TRBV18; D remains ambiguous. The sequenced sample consisted of PBMCs or T cells enriched from blood (not recorded which). The TCR comes from a woman between 50 and 59 years old who had recovered from COVID-19. CDR3 sequence: CASSPLAGNTEAFF. The CDR3 DNA reads as TGTGCCAGCTCACCGCTAGCGGGGAACACTGAAGCTTTCTTT.